The 23 T cell receptor beta chains reported below all come from one sample, sequenced in a study of blood T cell repertoires in COVID-19. Profiling relied on immunoSEQ multiplex PCR, and the TCRdb table lists in-frame clones only, not all of them. The sample has under 200,000 clones; roughly 87% are singletons. Sequenced input: peripheral blood. The receptor set was obtained from a man between 60 and 75 years old with active or convalescent COVID-19.

The chain is built from TRBV2 and TRBJ1-1; 7 bases agree with TRBD1. The CDR3 has 14 amino acids. Germline V gene lookup returns CDR1 SNHLY and CDR2 FYNNEI. The J segment lost 1 base and the V segment lost 6 bases, leaving 5 bases of the junction unmatched. This CDR3 is CASSARTGNTEAFF. The CDR3 nucleotides are TGTGCCAGCAGCGCTCGGACAGGGAACACTGAAGCTTTCTTT.

The chain is built from TRBV14 and TRBJ2-5; 11 bases line up with TRBD2. V gave up 4 bases and J gave up 5 bases; unmatched junction bases: 15. This CDR3 comprises 18 residues. Germline-derived CDR1 and CDR2 are SGHDN and FVKESK. In DNA, the CDR3 is TGTGCCAGCAGCCGTACCAGACTAGCGGGGCCGCCCCAGGAGACCCAGTACTTC. Amino acids: CASSRTRLAGPPQETQYF. The full variable domain, rest sourced from reference TRBV14 and TRBJ2-5, is EAGVTQFPSHSVIEKGQTVTLRCDPISGHDNLYWYRRVMGKEIKFLLHFVKESKQDESGMPNNRFLAERTGGTYSTLKVQPAELEDSGVYFCASSRTRLAGPPQETQYFGPGTRLLVL.

The chain employs TRBV4-1 and TRBJ1-2; D might be TRBD1 (5 bases). The CDR3 has 15 amino acids. V lost 2 bases and J 1 base, leaving 11 bases between the germline ends. Germline lookup yields CDR1 MGHRA and CDR2 YSYEKL. The CDR3 is CASSQKGEGNYGYTF. DNA for the CDR3: TGCGCCAGCAGCCAAAAAGGGGAGGGTAACTATGGCTACACCTTC.

This clone was detected only once. The rearrangement joins TRBV2 to TRBJ2-3; D is possibly TRBD1 (7 bases). In germline, CDR1 is SNHLY, CDR2 FYNNEI. CDR3 length: 14 residues. V lost 3 bases and J lost 5, with 12 bases in between. CDR3 loop: CASSEEGAVDTQYF. CDR3 sequence (DNA): TGTGCCAGCAGTGAGGAGGGGGCTGTAGATACGCAGTATTTT.

The chain uses TRBV15 and TRBJ2-5; 13 bases agree with TRBD2. Per germline, CDR1 LNHNV and CDR2 YYDKDF (reference sequence). This CDR3 comprises 17 residues. The trim removed 3 bases at V and 3 bases at J, leaving 7 bases unmatched. CDR3 region: CATSRVGLAGPEETQYF. The CDR3, as DNA: TGTGCCACCAGCAGGGTGGGACTAGCGGGGCCGGAAGAGACCCAGTACTTC.

The chain is built from TRBV7-3 and TRBJ2-1, with D possibly TRBD2 on 5 matching bases. V gave up 5 bases and J gave up 7 bases, with 18 bases separating them. The CDR3 runs 15 residues. The germline gives CDR1 SGHTA, CDR2 FQGTGA. This CDR3 reads CASSSTGREGNEQFF. CDR3 bases: TGTGCCAGCAGCAGTACGGGCCGGGAAGGGAATGAGCAGTTCTTC.

The chain couples TRBV15 to TRBJ2-7; D uncertain. V was pared by 0 bases and J by 6 bases, with 12 bases between. The CDR3 contains 14 residues. The V gene's germline CDR1 is LNHNV and CDR2 YYDKDF (reference sequence). DNA for the CDR3: TGTGCCACCAGCAGAGATACGGGTTCCGGCGAGCAGTACTTC. The encoded protein is CATSRDTGSGEQYF.

This rearrangement joins TRBV4-1 to TRBJ2-3, with D perhaps TRBD2 (6 bases). V was trimmed by 4 bases and J by 6 bases, leaving 32 bases between them. The CDR3 has 20 residues. CDR1 MGHRA and CDR2 YSYEKL come from the germline V gene. CDR3 protein: CASSPYPGEAGAGNGDTQYF. CDR3 DNA sequence: TGCGCCAGCAGCCCCTATCCCGGGGAAGCGGGTGCCGGCAACGGTGATACGCAGTATTTT.

The rearrangement joins TRBV11-2 to TRBJ2-7; TRBD2 matches 7 bases. The CDR3 has 13 amino acids. With V trimmed by 7 bases and J by 2 bases, 5 bases remained unmatched. Germline CDR1 reads SGHAT; CDR2 reads FQNNGV. The CDR3 DNA reads TGTGCCAGCACCTACCTAGCGGCCTACGAGCAGTACTTC. Its translation: CASTYLAAYEQYF.

This chain joins TRBV6-5 and TRBJ1-2; 8 bases map to TRBD1. Trimming cost V 4 bases and J 4 bases; bases outside gene matches: 2. From germline, CDR1 is MNHEY and CDR2 SVGAGI. The CDR3 contains 13 residues. The CDR3 sequence: CASSSGQAYGYTF. CDR3 coding DNA: TGTGCCAGCAGTTCGGGACAGGCCTATGGCTACACCTTC.

This chain connects TRBV18 to TRBJ2-7; perhaps TRBD1 as D (5 bases). CDR3 size: 14 residues. CDR1 is KGHSH and CDR2 is LQKENI in the germline V gene. The V end was cut by 2 bases, the J end by 0 bases, with 8 bases between. CDR3 nucleotides: TGTGCCAGCTCACCAGGGGCCAGCTCCTACGAGCAGTACTTC. Translation: CASSPGASSYEQYF.

The rearrangement uses TRBV5-1 and TRBJ2-6; a weak D match, TRBD1 (6 bases). CDR1 is SGHRS and CDR2 is YFSETQ in the germline V gene. V lost 4 bases to trimming and J lost 0 bases, with 8 bases between them. This CDR3 is 15 amino acids long. The CDR3 protein is CASSTQGSGANVLTF. Written as DNA, the CDR3 is TGCGCCAGCAGCACACAGGGCTCTGGGGCCAACGTCCTGACTTTC.

The chain is built from TRBV6-6 and TRBJ1-5, with no clear D. V dropped 5 bases and J dropped 1 base, with 12 bases sitting between them. The CDR3 runs to 15 residues. CDR1 MNHNY and CDR2 SVGAGI come from the germline V gene (reference sequence). The CDR3 loop reads CASSPPGASNQPQHF. CDR3 in DNA: TGTGCCAGCAGTCCTCCGGGAGCAAGCAATCAGCCCCAGCATTTT.

The J gene is TRBJ2-1, the V gene TRBV11-2, with D possibly TRBD2 on 6 matching bases. Germline loops: CDR1 SGHAT, CDR2 FQNNGV. V lost 2 bases, J lost 2 bases, and 13 bases lay in between. This CDR3 has 16 residues. CDR3 DNA: TGTGCCAGCAGCTTAATAAAGACTAGGGCCTACAATGAGCAGTTCTTC. It codes for CASSLIKTRAYNEQFF.

The rearrangement uses TRBV7-9 and TRBJ1-1; D might be TRBD1 (6 bases). CDR1 SEHNR and CDR2 FQNEAQ come from the germline V gene (reference sequence). V was shortened by 7 bases and J by 5 bases, with 17 bases between the two germline ends. This CDR3 has 14 residues. For the CDR3, the DNA is TGTGCCAGCACACGGATGCAGGGGAATACTGAAGCTTTCTTT. It specifies CASTRMQGNTEAFF.

On this clone: One junction end disagrees with the germline gene, perhaps due to a read error. The chain combines TRBV3-1 (or the pseudogene TRBV3-2) with TRBJ2-5, with 9 bases fitting TRBD2. The CDR3 length is 13 residues. Germline CDR1 and CDR2: LGHDT and YNNKEL (reference sequence). CDR3 DNA: TGTGCCCGCAGGCGCGGGGGGGAGGGGACCCAGTACTTC. Translated, it gives CARRRGGEGTQYF.

This chain links TRBV11-2 with TRBJ2-1; TRBD1 might be the D (5 bases). The CDR3 is made up of 13 amino acids. Germline assignment: CDR1 SGHAT and CDR2 FQNNGV. Trimming pared 3 bases from V and 7 bases from J, leaving 10 bases between. The CDR3: CASSFVGANEQFF. Here the CDR3 DNA reads TGTGCCAGCAGCTTTGTTGGGGCTAATGAGCAGTTCTTC. The complete variable domain, with remaining parts taken from reference TRBV11-2 and TRBJ2-1, reads EAGVAQSPRYKIIEKRQSVAFWCNPISGHATLYWYQQILGQGPKLLIQFQNNGVVDDSQLPKDRFSAERLKGVDSTLKIQPAKLEDSAVYLCASSFVGANEQFFGPGTRLTVL.

V usage is TRBV3-1 (or the pseudogene TRBV3-2) and J usage is TRBJ2-1; tentatively, D is TRBD2 (6 bases). Between the trimmed V and J ends, which lost 0 bases and 9 bases, there was a span of 18 bases. CDR1 and CDR2 from the germline V gene are LGHDT and YNNKEL (reference sequence). This CDR3 has 16 residues. CDR3 region: CASSQEAGHPYGEQFF. The CDR3 DNA sequence: TGTGCCAGCAGCCAAGAAGCGGGTCATCCTTACGGTGAGCAGTTCTTC.

The chain employs TRBV5-1 and TRBJ2-1; 7 bases are a match to TRBD1. After removal of 4 bases from V and 7 bases from J, the junction contained 8 bases not matched to a gene. This CDR3 is 14 amino acids long. Germline lookup yields CDR1 SGHRS and CDR2 YFSETQ. In DNA, the CDR3 is TGCGCCAGCAGCCCGGGACAGAGGCCTAATGAGCAGTTCTTC. Residues: CASSPGQRPNEQFF.

This clone was found a few times. The rearrangement joins TRBV11-2 to TRBJ1-3, with TRBD1 as a possible D gene (6 bases). CDR1 and CDR2 from the germline V gene are SGHAT and FQNNGV. CDR3 length equals 15 residues. V was trimmed by 5 bases and J by 4 bases, leaving 15 bases between them. The CDR3 protein is CASSPSRGSGNTIYF. CDR3 DNA sequence: TGTGCCAGCAGCCCCAGCAGGGGATCGGGAAACACCATATATTTT.

This chain uses TRBV18 with TRBJ2-1; 9 positions agree with TRBD1. Germline V gene sequence: CDR1 KGHSH, CDR2 LQKENI. This CDR3 comprises 16 residues. With V trimmed by 0 bases and J by 3 bases, 3 bases remained unmatched. The CDR3 bases are TGTGCCAGCTCACCACCTTCGGGACAGGGCTACAATGAGCAGTTCTTC. Encoded protein: CASSPPSGQGYNEQFF.

The chain carries TRBV5-1 and TRBJ2-5; tentative D call: TRBD1 (6 bases). The V end was cut by 0 bases, the J end by 2 bases, with 8 bases between. The CDR3 contains 14 residues. From germline, CDR1 is SGHRS and CDR2 YFSETQ. The CDR3 spells CASSLVDSQETQYF. CDR3 bases: TGCGCCAGCAGCTTGGTGGACAGTCAAGAGACCCAGTACTTC.

This clone occurred once. The chain uses TRBV5-1 and TRBJ1-5, with TRBD1 identical over 10 bases. V trimming: 6 bases; J trimming: 6 bases; junction bases outside the gene matches: 24. This CDR3 spans 20 amino acids. Germline V gene sequence: CDR1 SGHRS, CDR2 YFSETQ. The CDR3 DNA is TGCGCCAGCAACAAGAACCGCAATTACGGACAGGGGGTATCGGGTCAGCCCCAGCATTTT. As protein: CASNKNRNYGQGVSGQPQHF.